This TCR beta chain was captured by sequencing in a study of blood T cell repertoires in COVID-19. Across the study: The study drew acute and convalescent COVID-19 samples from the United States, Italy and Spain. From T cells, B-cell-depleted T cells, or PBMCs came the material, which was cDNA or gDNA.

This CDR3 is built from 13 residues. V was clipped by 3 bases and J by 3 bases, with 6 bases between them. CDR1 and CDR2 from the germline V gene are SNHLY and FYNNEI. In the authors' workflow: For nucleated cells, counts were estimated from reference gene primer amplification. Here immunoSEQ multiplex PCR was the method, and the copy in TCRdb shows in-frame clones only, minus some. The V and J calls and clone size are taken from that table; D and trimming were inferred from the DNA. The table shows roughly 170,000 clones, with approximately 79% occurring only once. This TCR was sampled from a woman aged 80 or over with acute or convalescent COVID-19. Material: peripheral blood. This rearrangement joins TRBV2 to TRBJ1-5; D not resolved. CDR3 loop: CASSDHSNQPQHF. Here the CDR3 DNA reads TGTGCCAGCAGTGACCACTCCAATCAGCCCCAGCATTTT. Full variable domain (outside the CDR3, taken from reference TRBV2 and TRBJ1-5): EPEVTQTPSHQVTQMGQEVILRCVPISNHLYFYWYRQILGQKVEFLVSFYNNEISEKSEIFDDQFSVERPDGSNFTLKIRSTKLEDSAMYFCASSDHSNQPQHFGDGTRLSIL.